Below, one T cell receptor (beta chain) is given with its context. This entry is derived from a study of early T cells in non-severe SARS-CoV-2 infection. The CDR3 sequence is 16 residues long. CDR1 is DFQATT and CDR2 is SNEGSKA in the germline V gene (reference sequence). V was clipped by 0 bases and J by 4 bases, with 18 bases between them. TCRdb ran MiXCR on the 5' RACE reads and lists one entry per CDR3 protein. Here the sample spans around 60,000 distinct CDR3 sequences, roughly 10% being singletons. This clonotype originated in an adult who was a healthcare worker with PCR-confirmed SARS-CoV-2 infection or an uninfected control (not recorded which). Sequencing used whole blood. The chain links TRBV20-1 to TRBJ1-1, with D perhaps matching TRBD1 (5 bases). The CDR3 DNA sequence: TGCAGTGCTAGAGATCAAAGAACTGGAGGGGCCACTGAAGCTTTCTTT. Translated, it gives CSARDQRTGGATEAFF.